These 18 T cell receptor beta chains were sequenced from one sample in a study of CD8 T cells in Susac syndrome. Random hexamers were used to reverse transcribe 0.5 to 1 ug of RNA. TCRdb analysed the immunoSEQ multiplex PCR reads with MiXCR anew, one entry per CDR3 protein. Among tens of thousands of distinct CDR3 sequences, roughly 96% were seen once, and the ten largest hold approximately 0.62%. The sample comprised CD8+ T cells from PBMCs. The source is a human donor with Susac syndrome.

The chain couples TRBV28 to TRBJ2-1; 8 bases agree with TRBD1. Germline CDR1 and CDR2: MDHEN and SYDVKM. This CDR3 is 16 amino acids long. V lost 3 bases to trimming and J lost 6 bases; unmatched junction nucleotides: 10. In DNA, the CDR3 is TGTGCCAGCAGTTTGGGCGGACAGGGAGGCTTCAATGAGCAGTTCTTC. It specifies CASSLGGQGGFNEQFF. The variable domain in full, with the rest retrieved from reference TRBV28 and TRBJ2-1, is DVKVTQSSRYLVKRTGEKVFLECVQDMDHENMFWYRQDPGLGLRLIYFSYDVKMKEKGDIPEGYSVSREKKERFSLILESASTNQTSMYLCASSLGGQGGFNEQFFGPGTRLTVL.

The V gene is TRBV27, the J gene TRBJ2-7; 7 nucleotides agree with TRBD1. Germline CDR1 is MNHEY and CDR2 is SMNVEV (reference sequence). This CDR3 contains 13 residues. Trimming cost V 5 bases and J 3 bases; bases outside gene matches: 4. CDR3 sequence reads: CASSSWDSYEQYF. The CDR3 DNA sequence: TGTGCCAGCAGTAGCTGGGACAGCTACGAGCAGTACTTC.

CDR3 region: CASSARGQSSYNSPLHF. The DNA of the CDR3 is TGTGCCAGCAGCGCCAGAGGTCAGAGCTCCTATAATTCACCCCTCCACTTT. J is TRBJ1-6 and V is TRBV7-2, with unresolved D. This CDR3 contains 17 residues. V was clipped by 5 bases and J by 0 bases, with 14 bases between them. Germline V gives CDR1 SGHTA, CDR2 FQGNSA.

V and J are TRBV11-2 and TRBJ1-2; the D is unclear. This CDR3 region has 15 residues. The germline V gene has CDR1 SGHAT and CDR2 FQNNGV. V was shortened by 0 bases and J by 4 bases, with 12 bases between the two germline ends. This chain's CDR3 is CASSLDWRLGYGYTF. CDR3 nucleotide sequence: TGTGCCAGCAGCTTAGATTGGCGACTTGGCTATGGCTACACCTTC.

This chain links TRBV9 with TRBJ2-1; 8 nucleotides line up with TRBD2. Germline lookup yields CDR1 SGDLS and CDR2 YYNGEE. The length of the CDR3 is 17 residues. With V trimmed by 0 bases and J by 0 bases, 5 bases remained unmatched. CDR3 protein: CASSVEAGGLSYNEQFF. The DNA of the CDR3 is TGTGCCAGCAGCGTAGAGGCGGGGGGACTCTCCTACAATGAGCAGTTCTTC.

The CDR3: CARTGGRTDTQYF. The CDR3 bases are TGTGCCCGGACGGGGGGGCGCACAGATACGCAGTATTTT. The chain couples TRBV30 to TRBJ2-3; 8 bases agree with TRBD2. V lost 8 bases, J lost 1 base, and 5 bases stayed unmatched. The CDR3 extends over 13 amino acids. Germline values: CDR1 GTSNPN, CDR2 SVGIG (reference sequence).

The rearrangement joins TRBV28 to TRBJ1-5, with D possibly TRBD1 on 5 matching bases. CDR3 length: 15 residues. Trimming took off 2 bases at V and 1 base at J, with 9 bases between the two ends. CDR1 is MDHEN and CDR2 is SYDVKM in the germline V gene. DNA of the CDR3: TGTGCCAGCAGTTTAGGACAAATAAGCAATCAGCCCCAGCATTTT. It codes for CASSLGQISNQPQHF.

The rearrangement joins TRBV30 to TRBJ2-2, with a tentative D call TRBD1 (6 bases). Trimming took off 2 bases at V and 6 bases at J, with 22 bases between the two ends. Germline lookup yields CDR1 GTSNPN and CDR2 SVGIG (reference sequence). This CDR3 comprises 17 residues. Written as DNA, the CDR3 is TGTGCCTGGAGTCCTTGGGACATCACACCTATCGCCGGGGAGCTGTTTTTT. Its translation is CAWSPWDITPIAGELFF.

This chain links TRBV30 with TRBJ1-5, with 9 bases fitting TRBD1. Per the germline V gene, CDR1 is GTSNPN and CDR2 is SVGIG (reference sequence). The CDR3 has 14 residues. Trimming cost V 4 bases and J 4 bases; bases outside gene matches: 5. CDR3 DNA: TGTGCCTGGAACCCGGGACAGGGAAATCAGCCCCAGCATTTT. The encoded protein is CAWNPGQGNQPQHF.

The chain employs TRBV12-3 or TRBV12-4 and TRBJ1-2; TRBD1 matches at 7 bases. The CDR3 totals 13 residues. Germline trimming cut 2 bases from V and 4 bases from J; bases unmatched to any gene: 1. The CDR3 DNA reads TGTGCCAGCAGTTTAAGGGGGCTCTATGGCTACACCTTC. This encodes CASSLRGLYGYTF.

This rearrangement joins TRBV30 to TRBJ1-2; D gene uncertain. The V end lost 1 base, the J end lost 2 bases, and 8 bases lay between the germline ends. The CDR3 has 13 amino acids. Germline CDR1 reads GTSNPN; CDR2 reads SVGIG (reference sequence). The CDR3 nucleotides read TGTGCCTGGAGTGCCTCGCCCAACTATGGCTACACCTTC. This codes for CAWSASPNYGYTF.

V usage is TRBV7-9 and J usage is TRBJ1-2; D is possibly TRBD1 (5 bases). V dropped 1 base and J dropped 6 bases, with 15 bases sitting between them. Germline CDR1 and CDR2: SEHNR and FQNEAQ (reference sequence). The CDR3 runs to 15 residues. CDR3 sequence reads: CASSLGAQGRHGYTF. The CDR3 nucleotides read TGTGCCAGCAGCTTAGGGGCTCAGGGTCGGCATGGCTACACCTTC.

The CDR3 DNA sequence: TGCAGTGCGCAGAGCGGCCAGGTTGGGACCTACGAGCAGTACTTC. It codes for CSAQSGQVGTYEQYF. The gene calls are TRBV20-1 and TRBJ2-7; a weak D match, TRBD2 (5 bases). This CDR3 is 15 amino acids long. V was pared by 6 bases and J by 2 bases, with 20 bases between. CDR1 DFQATT and CDR2 SNEGSKA come from the germline V gene (reference sequence).

The V call is TRBV4-2, the J call TRBJ1-2, with 9 bases fitting TRBD1. CDR3 size: 15 residues. Germline-derived CDR1 and CDR2 are LGHNA and YNFKEQ. V lost 0 bases to trimming and J lost 8 bases; unmatched junction nucleotides: 7. The CDR3 DNA reads TGTGCCAGCAGCCAAGAACGGGACAGGGTAAGCGGCTACACCTTC. Its protein is CASSQERDRVSGYTF.

V is TRBV24-1 and J is TRBJ2-3; TRBD2 matches at 11 bases. The CDR3 runs 17 residues. With 4 bases clipped from V and 1 base from J, the junction kept 6 bases outside the gene matches. The germline V gene encodes CDR1 KGHDR and CDR2 SFDVKD. The CDR3 coding sequence is TGTGCCACCAGTGACCTAACTAGCGGGGGTCGCACAGATACGCAGTATTTT. Translated, it gives CATSDLTSGGRTDTQYF.

V usage is TRBV27 and J usage is TRBJ1-2; D might be TRBD1 (6 bases). V was cut by 8 bases and J by 8 bases, with 15 bases left in between. Germline lookup yields CDR1 MNHEY and CDR2 SMNVEV (reference sequence). CDR3 length: 12 amino acids. Written as DNA, the CDR3 is TGTGCCAGCGGTCACCGGGACATAGGCTACACCTTC. This encodes CASGHRDIGYTF.

V is TRBV5-1 and J is TRBJ2-3, with 10 nucleotides matching TRBD2. V lost 7 bases, J lost 3 bases, and 8 bases stayed unmatched. The CDR3 consists of 15 residues. Germline CDR1 SGHRS, CDR2 YFSETQ. The CDR3 region has the DNA TGCGCCAGCGCGGATAGCGGGGGGATTACAGATACGCAGTATTTT. Its translation: CASADSGGITDTQYF.

V and J are TRBV20-1 and TRBJ2-3; D perhaps matches TRBD1 (6 bases). Germline values: CDR1 DFQATT, CDR2 SNEGSKA (reference sequence). Trimming stripped 5 bases from V and 2 bases from J, with 17 bases between. This CDR3 has 15 amino acids. CDR3 region: CSAARAGESTDTQYF. The CDR3 coding sequence is TGCAGTGCTGCGCGGGCAGGGGAGTCCACAGATACGCAGTATTTT.